This T cell receptor (beta chain) was identified in a study of cytomegalovirus exposure and HLA in healthy donors. Study outcomes and limitations: In a later analysis, TCR association rates varied by HLA locus: DRB1 most, HLA-C fewest.

V gave up 3 bases and J gave up 3 bases, with 11 bases separating them. The CDR3 is 14 amino acids. CDR1 and CDR2 (germline): MNHEY, SMNVEV (reference sequence). As to this clone: Antigen unknown.

Use of 60 Vbeta and 13 Jbeta primers characterized the PCR. Repertoires were generated with immunoSEQ multiplex PCR, while TCRdb's copy carries only in-frame clones and drops some. The listing contains 150,000 to 200,000 clones. Though probably carrying unrecorded immune exposures, donors were nominally healthy at sampling. Specimen: PBMCs. The chain joins TRBV27 to TRBJ1-2, with a possible D match to TRBD1 (6 bases). This TCR was recovered from a man aged 25-40 years in good health and CMV-seronegative. This chain's CDR3 is CASSFAGAHYGYTF. The CDR3 nucleotides read TGTGCCAGCAGTTTCGCAGGGGCCCACTATGGCTACACCTTC.